The 23 T cell receptor beta chains below all came from one sample that was sequenced in a study of regulatory T cells in long-lasting Graves disease. To make TCR beta libraries, researchers used iRepertoire HTBI primers and Arm-PCR of CDR3 regions. One entry per CDR3 protein, called by TCRdb with MiXCR from the multiplex PCR reads. The sample lists more than 350,000 distinct CDR3 sequences; about 15% were seen once. Regarding time point: newly diagnosed GD, antithyroid drugs for less than 3 months. PBMC RNA served as the TCR library source. This same sample was also taken into another study, of T cells in Graves' hyperthyroidism and ophthalmopathy.

This specimen was peripheral blood mononuclear cells (PBMCs), taken at new diagnosis, from a patient treated with antithyroid drugs. These receptors were collected from a woman between 25 and 40 years old with Graves disease.

Regarding this clonotype: A much larger clone is a single base away; this may be a read error. The chain employs TRBV7-9 and TRBJ1-2; no definite D call. This CDR3 region has 14 residues. Germline V gene data show CDR1 as SEHNR and CDR2 as FQNEAQ (reference sequence). The CDR3 DNA is TGTGCCAGCAGCTTTGGAGAGGGTGACTATGGCGACACCTTC. Encoded protein: CASSFGEGDYGDTF.

The rearrangement uses TRBV5-1 and TRBJ2-5; 14 bases match TRBD2. This CDR3 spans 15 amino acids. Germline V gene sequence: CDR1 SGHRS, CDR2 YFSETQ. Trimming removed 4 bases from V and 2 bases from J; junction bases left unmatched: 1. The CDR3 reads CASSRTSGRQETQYF. The CDR3 DNA follows: TGCGCCAGCAGCAGGACTAGCGGGAGGCAAGAGACCCAGTACTTC.

This clonotype was picked up many times. The chain uses TRBV11-3 and TRBJ2-7; TRBD1 might be the D (5 bases). The CDR3 has 14 amino acids. Germline values: CDR1 SGHNT, CDR2 YENEEA. V was clipped by 1 base and J by 4 bases, with 11 bases between them. CDR3 in DNA: TGTGCCAGCAGCTTAGTTGACAGACCATACGAGCAGTACTTC. Translated, it gives CASSLVDRPYEQYF.

Many counts were recorded for this clonotype. With a much larger clone just one base away, this may be a read error. The chain links TRBV11-2 to TRBJ2-5, with D tentatively TRBD1 (5 bases). V lost 1 base and J lost 2, with 14 bases in between. The CDR3 has 16 amino acids. The germline CDR1 and CDR2 sequences are SGHAT and FQNNGV. CDR3 in amino acids: CASSLGGGRGQETQYF. For the CDR3, the DNA is TGTGCCAGCAGCTTAGGGGGCGGTCGAGGACAAGAGACCCAGTACTTC.

The CDR3 loop reads CSVVGQTNTEAFF. Here the CDR3 DNA reads TGCAGCGTTGTAGGGCAGACCAACACTGAAGCTTTCTTT. The rearrangement joins TRBV29-1 to TRBJ1-1; no firm D call. Germline V lookup: CDR1 SQVTM, CDR2 ANQGSEA. V was clipped by 4 bases and J by 2 bases, with 11 bases between them. This CDR3 spans 13 amino acids.

This clonotype appeared many times. This sequence joins TRBV28 and TRBJ2-5, with 8 bases matching TRBD2. This CDR3 spans 15 amino acids. Germline lookup yields CDR1 MDHEN and CDR2 SYDVKM. The V segment lost 1 base and the J segment 4 bases; nucleotides outside the gene matches: 5. The CDR3 protein is CASSLSSGGRETQYF. In DNA, the CDR3 is TGTGCCAGCAGTTTATCTTCGGGAGGGCGAGAGACCCAGTACTTC.

The table lists this clonotype with a few counts. The CDR3 sequence: CASSLDLGTGGLYGYTF. The DNA of the CDR3 is TGTGCCAGCAGCTTAGACCTGGGGACAGGGGGCCTCTATGGCTACACCTTC. The rearrangement links TRBV7-9 to TRBJ1-2; 12 bases align to TRBD1. V was clipped by 1 base and J by 4 bases; unmatched bases: 7. CDR3 length: 17 residues. The germline gives CDR1 SEHNR, CDR2 FQNEAQ (reference sequence).

This clonotype came up many times. The chain recombines TRBV6-2 or TRBV6-3 with TRBJ2-7; a possible D gene is TRBD1 (5 bases). Germline V CDR1 and CDR2: MNHEY, SVGEGT. V shed 7 bases and J shed 4 bases, with 11 bases lying between them. The CDR3 is 12 amino acids. CDR3 protein: CASTKDRYEQYF. CDR3 in DNA: TGTGCCAGCACTAAAGACAGATACGAGCAGTACTTC.

The V and J genes are TRBV25-1 and TRBJ2-1; 7 bases fit TRBD2. J gave up 4 bases and V 4 bases, and 13 bases lay outside the gene matches. CDR1 MGHDK and CDR2 SYGVNS come from the germline V gene. The CDR3 runs 17 residues. The chain's CDR3 is CASSGIGPSGVYNEQFF. Here the CDR3 DNA reads TGTGCCAGCAGTGGTATTGGGCCTAGCGGCGTTTACAATGAGCAGTTCTTC. Drawing the rest from reference TRBV25-1 and TRBJ2-1, the complete variable domain is EADIYQTPRYLVIGTGKKITLECSQTMGHDKMYWYQQDPGMELHLIHYSYGVNSTEKGDLSSESTVSRIRTEHFPLTLESARPSHTSQYLCASSGIGPSGVYNEQFFGPGTRLTVL.

The sample holds many counts of this clonotype. This sequence joins TRBV6-1 and TRBJ2-3; 9 bases agree with TRBD1. From germline, CDR1 is MNHNS and CDR2 SASEGT. This CDR3 comprises 15 residues. Losses at the gene ends were 5 bases for V and 3 bases for J; bases not matched to a gene: 6. CDR3 nucleotide sequence: TGTGCCAGCAGTAAACAGGGGGCCGCGACAGATACGCAGTATTTT. Protein: CASSKQGAATDTQYF.

This clonotype was seen a handful of times. The chain couples TRBV7-2 to TRBJ1-5; 7 nucleotides line up with TRBD1. Germline lookup yields CDR1 SGHTA and CDR2 FQGNSA. CDR3 length: 15 residues. V trimming: 1 base; J trimming: 4 bases; junction bases outside the gene matches: 4. CDR3 DNA sequence: TGTGCCAGCAGCTTAGACAGGGGCCCGAATCAGCCCCAGCATTTT. Amino acids: CASSLDRGPNQPQHF.

This clonotype was found many times. This rearrangement joins TRBV9 to TRBJ2-7; D is unclear. Germline V lookup: CDR1 SGDLS, CDR2 YYNGEE. The CDR3 consists of 14 residues. V was shortened by 0 bases and J by 0 bases, with 7 bases between the two germline ends. The CDR3 DNA sequence: TGTGCCAGCAGCGTAGGTTACGGCTCCTACGAGCAGTACTTC. Amino acid sequence: CASSVGYGSYEQYF.

V is TRBV4-2 and J is TRBJ2-1; 13 nucleotides line up with TRBD2. J gave up 9 bases and V 3 bases, and 8 bases lay outside the gene matches. The germline V gene has CDR1 LGHNA and CDR2 YNFKEQ. There are 16 residues in the CDR3. Here the CDR3 DNA reads TGTGCCAGCAGCCAGGCGACTAGCGGGAGGAGCGGTGAGCAGTTCTTC. This translates into CASSQATSGRSGEQFF.

The chain recombines TRBV7-3 with TRBJ1-5, with TRBD1 matching 7 bases. The CDR3 totals 15 residues. Germline CDR1 SGHTA, CDR2 FQGTGA. With 3 bases clipped from V and 3 bases from J, the junction kept 5 bases outside the gene matches. The CDR3: CASSLLGQPNQPQHF. DNA of the CDR3: TGTGCCAGCAGCTTGCTGGGACAGCCCAATCAGCCCCAGCATTTT.

The J gene is TRBJ2-1, the V gene TRBV29-1, with a possible D match to TRBD1 (5 bases). The V end was cut by 4 bases, the J end by 6 bases, with 10 bases between. The V gene's germline CDR1 is SQVTM and CDR2 ANQGSEA. The CDR3 is 12 residues long. The chain's CDR3 is CSVVRVGNEQFF. CDR3 sequence (DNA): TGCAGCGTTGTCAGGGTCGGCAATGAGCAGTTCTTC.

A note on this clonotype: This clone may be a read error of a much larger clone one base away. J is TRBJ2-1 and V is TRBV11-3; D tentatively fits TRBD1 or TRBD2 (6 bases each). The CDR3 consists of 15 residues. Trimming pared 6 bases from V and 5 bases from J, leaving 17 bases between. CDR1 and CDR2 (germline): SGHNT, YENEEA. CDR3 loop: CASRSGGPSHNEQFF. Written as DNA, the CDR3 is TGTGCCAGCAGGTCTGGGGGGCCTTCCCACAATGAGCAGTTCTTC. Drawing the rest from reference TRBV11-3 and TRBJ2-1, the complete variable domain is EAGVVQSPRYKIIEKKQPVAFWCNPISGHNTLYWYLQNLGQGPELLIRYENEEAVDDSQLPKDRFSAERLKGVDSTLKIQPAELGDSAVYLCASRSGGPSHNEQFFGPGTRLTVL.

This clonotype was seen a handful of times. The chain joins TRBV3-1 to TRBJ2-1, with a tentative D call TRBD2 (5 bases). Trimming took off 4 bases at V and 10 bases at J, with 11 bases between the two ends. This CDR3 is 12 amino acids long. Germline CDR1 is LGHDT and CDR2 is YNNKEL (reference sequence). This CDR3 is CASSLPGKEQFF. The CDR3 nucleotides read TGTGCCAGCAGCCTGCCGGGAAAAGAGCAGTTCTTC.

There are a few counts of this clonotype. CDR3 amino acids: CASSSDSNIYGYTF. DNA for the CDR3: TGTGCCAGCAGCTCGGACAGTAATATCTATGGCTACACCTTC. V usage is TRBV7-9 and J usage is TRBJ1-2; a weak D match, TRBD1 (6 bases). Germline assignment: CDR1 SEHNR and CDR2 FQNEAQ (reference sequence). The ends were cut back, 4 bases at V and 4 bases at J, with 13 bases in the middle. The CDR3 is 14 amino acids.

This clonotype was counted only a few times. The gene calls are TRBV7-3 and TRBJ2-7; 7 nucleotides match TRBD1. Germline assignment: CDR1 SGHTA and CDR2 FQGTGA. The V segment lost 4 bases and the J segment 4 bases; nucleotides outside the gene matches: 10. The length of the CDR3 is 15 residues. For the CDR3, the DNA is TGTGCCAGCAGCTGTATACAGGGGTGTGAGTACGAGCAGTACTTC. This encodes CASSCIQGCEYEQYF.

At least ten counts were recorded for this clonotype. The rearrangement uses TRBV20-1 and TRBJ2-7; 11 bases match TRBD2. Losses at the gene ends were 3 bases for V and 1 base for J; bases not matched to a gene: 8. Germline V gene lookup returns CDR1 DFQATT and CDR2 SNEGSKA (reference sequence). The CDR3 contains 16 residues. The CDR3 region is CSASASGRSSSYEQYF. In nucleotides, the CDR3 is TGCAGTGCTAGTGCTAGCGGGAGGAGTTCTTCCTACGAGCAGTACTTC.

This clonotype has more than one count but fewer than ten. The genes are TRBV7-2 and TRBJ2-1; 8 positions agree with TRBD2. The CDR3 contains 15 residues. Trimming removed 8 bases from V and 10 bases from J; junction bases left unmatched: 16. Germline CDR1 is SGHTA and CDR2 is FQGNSA. This CDR3 is CASRGLAGLSYEQFF. The CDR3 DNA is TGTGCCAGCCGGGGGCTAGCGGGCCTCTCCTACGAGCAGTTCTTC. Complete variable domain (other parts from reference TRBV7-2 and TRBJ2-1): GAGVSQSPSNKVTEKGKDVELRCDPISGHTALYWYRQSLGQGLEFLIYFQGNSAPDKSGLPSDRFSAERTGGSVSTLTIQRTQQEDSAVYLCASRGLAGLSYEQFFGPGTRLTVL.

This chain joins TRBV24-1 and TRBJ2-1, with 8 bases fitting TRBD2. This CDR3 region has 18 residues. In germline, CDR1 is KGHDR, CDR2 SFDVKD. After removal of 3 bases from V and 12 bases from J, the junction contained 21 bases not matched to a gene. CDR3 sequence (DNA): TGTGCCACCAGTGATACCGCCGGGGGGGGCGGGACCCGGCCCCGGCAGTTCTTC. This codes for CATSDTAGGGGTRPRQFF.

This clonotype was picked up many times. The rearrangement uses TRBV12-3 or TRBV12-4 and TRBJ2-7; D assignment may be TRBD1 or TRBD2 (5 bases each). This CDR3 is built from 15 residues. Deletions cut 4 bases from V and 6 bases from J, with 19 bases between. CDR3 DNA: TGTGCCAGCAGTTCTGACCGGGACCCTGGGAGCGAGCAGTACTTC. Translating it yields CASSSDRDPGSEQYF.